This TCR beta chain was profiled in a study of blood T cell repertoires in COVID-19. Method: immunoSEQ multiplex PCR; TCRdb's copy keeps in-frame clones and lacks some. In the table there are about 180,000 clones, 60% to 80% of which are singletons. The CDR3 is 17 residues long. Trimming took 5 bases from V and 7 from J; bases not matched to a gene: 11. Germline CDR1 SEHNR, CDR2 FQNEAQ (reference sequence). V is TRBV7-9 and J is TRBJ2-7; TRBD2 agrees at 16 bases. This TCR was recovered from a woman aged 45-65 years who had recovered from COVID-19. Sequencing input: PBMCs or T cells enriched from blood (not recorded which). CDR3 amino acids: CASSPGLAGGPQREQYF. The DNA of the CDR3 is TGTGCCAGCAGCCCGGGACTAGCGGGAGGGCCCCAACGGGAGCAGTACTTC.